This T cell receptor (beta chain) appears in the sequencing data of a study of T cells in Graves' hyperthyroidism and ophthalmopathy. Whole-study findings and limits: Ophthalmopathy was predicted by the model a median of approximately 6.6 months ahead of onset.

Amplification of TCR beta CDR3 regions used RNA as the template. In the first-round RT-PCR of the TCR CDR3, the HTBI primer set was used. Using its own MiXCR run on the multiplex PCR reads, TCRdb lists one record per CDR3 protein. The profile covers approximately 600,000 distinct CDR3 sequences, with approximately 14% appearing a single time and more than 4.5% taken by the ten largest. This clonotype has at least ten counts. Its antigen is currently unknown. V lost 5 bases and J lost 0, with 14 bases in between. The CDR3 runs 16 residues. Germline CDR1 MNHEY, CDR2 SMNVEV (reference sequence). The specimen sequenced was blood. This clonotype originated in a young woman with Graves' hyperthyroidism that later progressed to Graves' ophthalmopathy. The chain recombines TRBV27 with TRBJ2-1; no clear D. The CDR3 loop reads CASSMDPRSSYNEQFF. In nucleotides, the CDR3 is TGTGCCAGCAGTATGGACCCACGGAGCTCCTACAATGAGCAGTTCTTC.